This T cell receptor (beta chain) was documented in a study of identifying expanded T cells in peripheral blood. Per germline, CDR1 MNHEY and CDR2 SMNVEV (reference sequence). The length of the CDR3 is 14 residues. Trimming stripped 5 bases from V and 0 bases from J, with 10 bases between. Here immunoSEQ multiplex PCR was the method, and the copy in TCRdb shows in-frame clones only, minus some. The sample yields some 100,000 clones, around nine tenths seen once. The sequencing sample was made of blood. The TCR comes from a person aged 18 to 70 in good health. The rearrangement joins TRBV27 to TRBJ1-2; tentatively, D is TRBD1 (5 bases). In DNA form, the CDR3 reads TGTGCCAGCAGTAGAGGGACCTCTAACTATGGCTACACCTTC. As protein: CASSRGTSNYGYTF.